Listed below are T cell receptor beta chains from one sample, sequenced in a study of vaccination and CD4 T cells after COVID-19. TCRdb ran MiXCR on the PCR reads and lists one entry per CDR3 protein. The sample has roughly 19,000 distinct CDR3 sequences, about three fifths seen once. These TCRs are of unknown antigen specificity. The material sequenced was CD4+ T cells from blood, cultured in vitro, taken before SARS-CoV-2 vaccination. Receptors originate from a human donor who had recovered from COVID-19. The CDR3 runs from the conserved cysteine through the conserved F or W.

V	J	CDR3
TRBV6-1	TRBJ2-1	CATLKSGTGGLGSYNEQFF
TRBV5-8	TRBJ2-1	CASWRGPYLSYNEQFF
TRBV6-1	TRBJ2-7	CASTLVAGSSYEQYF
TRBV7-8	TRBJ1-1	CASSRGGNTEAFF
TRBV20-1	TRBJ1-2	CSAGNWGWFGEYGYTF
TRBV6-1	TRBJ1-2	CATKPGQGKYGYTF
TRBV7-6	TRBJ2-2	CASSLAGTTYTGELFF
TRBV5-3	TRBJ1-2	CARSYYPRVFYGYTF
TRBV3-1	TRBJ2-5	CASSQGQTETQYF
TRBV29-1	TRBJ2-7	CSVTSAGKPGEQYF
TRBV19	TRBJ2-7	CASSAPQGGEQYF
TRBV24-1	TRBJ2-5	CATSDPRGSTGSETQYF
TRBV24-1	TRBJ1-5	CATSDGNQPQHF
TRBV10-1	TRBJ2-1	CASSHLQLAGVGNEQFF
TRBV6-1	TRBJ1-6	CASRDTRDRDHF
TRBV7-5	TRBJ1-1	CISEGGNPMNTEAFF
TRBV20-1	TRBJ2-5	CSARDSGRAPETQYF
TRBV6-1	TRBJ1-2	CASSRTIAQGGYGYTF
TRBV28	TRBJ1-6	CASSLSWEGSRNSPLHF
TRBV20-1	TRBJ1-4	CSAITGTVRGKLFF
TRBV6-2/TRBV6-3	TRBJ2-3	CASSTQTSVSDTQYF
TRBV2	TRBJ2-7	CASSEPLQGEEQYF
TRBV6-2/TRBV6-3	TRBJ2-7	CASSYSQLAREQYF
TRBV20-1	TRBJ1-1	CSARGTAVSEAFF
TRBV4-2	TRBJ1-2	CASSQEVQRFMTNYGYTF
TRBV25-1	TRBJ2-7	CASSDQGDKPYEQYF
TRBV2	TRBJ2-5	CASSEWIPYETQYF
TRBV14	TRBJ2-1	CASSPRHYNEQFF
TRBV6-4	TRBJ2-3	CASSDSWAVGTDTQYF
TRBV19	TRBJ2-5	CASSIGGQETQYF
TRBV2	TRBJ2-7	CASTQRDYEQYF
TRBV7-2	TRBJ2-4	CASSLEGTLPKNIQYF
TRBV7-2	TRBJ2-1	CASSTRGSGGSYNEQFF
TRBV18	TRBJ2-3	CASSPLSGGTDTQYF
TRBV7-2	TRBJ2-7	CASSLDVRAYEQYF
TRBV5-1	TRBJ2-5	CASSRARVGETQYF
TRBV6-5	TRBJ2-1	CASSYMRTGCLF
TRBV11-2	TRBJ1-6	CASSFRPGQTSPLHF
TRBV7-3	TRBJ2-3	CASSLEGAGGDTQYF
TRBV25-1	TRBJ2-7	CASSGQGYEQYF
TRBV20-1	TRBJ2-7	CSARGLAGVPYEQYF
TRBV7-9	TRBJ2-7	CASSRPITTALVSEQYF
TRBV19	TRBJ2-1	CASREDFPSYNEQFF
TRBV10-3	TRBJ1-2	CAISERLGTGDRYGYTF
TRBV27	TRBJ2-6	CASSLTPGQGSSGANVLTF
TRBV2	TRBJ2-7	CASNRGSGEQYF
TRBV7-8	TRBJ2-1	CASSLARGGEQFF
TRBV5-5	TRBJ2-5	CASSLRQSPGPGEETQYF
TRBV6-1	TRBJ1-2	CASRMVGGDYGYTF
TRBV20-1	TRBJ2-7	CSARDLTSGSYEQYF